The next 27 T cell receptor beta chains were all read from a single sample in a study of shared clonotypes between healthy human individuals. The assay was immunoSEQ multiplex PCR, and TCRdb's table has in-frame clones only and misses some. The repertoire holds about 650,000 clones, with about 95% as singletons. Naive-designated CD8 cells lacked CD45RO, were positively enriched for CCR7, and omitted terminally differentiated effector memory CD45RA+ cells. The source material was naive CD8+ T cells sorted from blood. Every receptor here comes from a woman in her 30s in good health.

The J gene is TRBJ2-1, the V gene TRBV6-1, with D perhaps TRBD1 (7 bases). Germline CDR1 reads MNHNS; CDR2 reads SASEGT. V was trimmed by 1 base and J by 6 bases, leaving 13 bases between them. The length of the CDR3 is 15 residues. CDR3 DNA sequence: TGTGCCAGCAGTGAAGGGAGGGGGCGACGCAATGAGCAGTTCTTC. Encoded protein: CASSEGRGRRNEQFF.

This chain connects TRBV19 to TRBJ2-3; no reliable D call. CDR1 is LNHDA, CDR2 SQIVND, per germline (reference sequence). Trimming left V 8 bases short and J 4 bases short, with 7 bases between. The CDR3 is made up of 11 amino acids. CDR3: CASEVADTQYF. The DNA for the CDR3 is TGTGCCAGTGAAGTCGCAGATACGCAGTATTTT. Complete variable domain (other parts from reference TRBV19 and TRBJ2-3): DGGITQSPKYLFRKEGQNVTLSCEQNLNHDAMYWYRQDPGQGLRLIYYSQIVNDFQKGDIAEGYSVSREKKESFPLTVTSAQKNPTAFYLCASEVADTQYFGPGTRLTVL.

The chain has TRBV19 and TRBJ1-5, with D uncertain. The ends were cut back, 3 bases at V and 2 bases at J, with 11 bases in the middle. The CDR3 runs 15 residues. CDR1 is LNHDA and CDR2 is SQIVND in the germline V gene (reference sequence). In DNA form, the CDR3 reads TGTGCCAGTAGTATGTGGCAGGCACGCAATCAGCCCCAGCATTTT. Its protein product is CASSMWQARNQPQHF.

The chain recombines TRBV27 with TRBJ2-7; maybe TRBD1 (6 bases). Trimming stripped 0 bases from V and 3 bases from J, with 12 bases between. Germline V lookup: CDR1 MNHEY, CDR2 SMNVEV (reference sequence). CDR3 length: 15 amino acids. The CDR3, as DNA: TGTGCCAGCAGTTTATCTGCAGGGGTGGGCTACGAGCAGTACTTC. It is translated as CASSLSAGVGYEQYF.

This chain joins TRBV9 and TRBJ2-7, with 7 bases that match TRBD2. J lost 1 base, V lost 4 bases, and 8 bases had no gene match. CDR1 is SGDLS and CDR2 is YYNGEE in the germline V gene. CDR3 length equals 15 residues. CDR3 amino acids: CASSPPLGGSYEQYF. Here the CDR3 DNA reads TGTGCCAGCAGCCCCCCCTTGGGAGGGTCCTACGAGCAGTACTTC.

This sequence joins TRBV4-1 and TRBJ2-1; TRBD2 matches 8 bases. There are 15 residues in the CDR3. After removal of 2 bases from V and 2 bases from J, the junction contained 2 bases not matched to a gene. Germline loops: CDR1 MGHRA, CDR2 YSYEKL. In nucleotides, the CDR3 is TGCGCCAGCAGCCAATTTAGCGGGACCTACAATGAGCAGTTCTTC. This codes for CASSQFSGTYNEQFF.

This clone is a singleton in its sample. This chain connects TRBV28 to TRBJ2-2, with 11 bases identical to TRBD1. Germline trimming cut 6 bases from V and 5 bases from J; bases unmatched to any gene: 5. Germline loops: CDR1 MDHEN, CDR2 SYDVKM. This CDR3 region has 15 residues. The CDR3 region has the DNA TGTGCCAGCAGGCAGGACAGGGGGCATACCGGGGAGCTGTTTTTT. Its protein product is CASRQDRGHTGELFF.

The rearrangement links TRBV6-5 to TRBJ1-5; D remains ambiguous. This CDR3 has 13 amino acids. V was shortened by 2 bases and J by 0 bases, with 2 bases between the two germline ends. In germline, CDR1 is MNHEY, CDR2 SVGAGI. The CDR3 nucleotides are TGTGCCAGCAGTTACAGTAGCAATCAGCCCCAGCATTTT. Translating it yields CASSYSSNQPQHF.

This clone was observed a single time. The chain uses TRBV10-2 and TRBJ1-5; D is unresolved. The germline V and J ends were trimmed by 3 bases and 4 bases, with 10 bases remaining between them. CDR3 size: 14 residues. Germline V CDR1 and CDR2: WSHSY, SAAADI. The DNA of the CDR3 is TGCGCCAGCAGTGAATGGGTCGGGAATCAGCCCCAGCATTTT. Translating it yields CASSEWVGNQPQHF.

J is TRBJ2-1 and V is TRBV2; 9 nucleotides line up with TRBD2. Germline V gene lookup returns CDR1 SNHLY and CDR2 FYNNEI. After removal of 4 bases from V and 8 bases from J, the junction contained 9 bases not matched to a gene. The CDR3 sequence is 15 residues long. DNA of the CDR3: TGTGCCAGCAGTGGGAGCGGGAGGAGGTTCTATGAGCAGTTCTTC. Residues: CASSGSGRRFYEQFF.

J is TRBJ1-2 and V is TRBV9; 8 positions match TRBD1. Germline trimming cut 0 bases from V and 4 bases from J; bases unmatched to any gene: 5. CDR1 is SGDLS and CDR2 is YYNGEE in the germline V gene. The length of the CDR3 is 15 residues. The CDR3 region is CASSVDQGAGYGYTF. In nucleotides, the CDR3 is TGTGCCAGCAGCGTAGACCAGGGGGCTGGCTATGGCTACACCTTC.

The CDR3: CASSDISGRAEAFF. In DNA form, the CDR3 reads TGTGCCAGCAGTGATATCTCGGGGAGGGCTGAAGCTTTCTTT. The chain is built from TRBV6-1 and TRBJ1-1; D is uncertain. The CDR3 runs 14 residues. The germline V gene encodes CDR1 MNHNS and CDR2 SASEGT. V shed 3 bases and J shed 6 bases, with 14 bases lying between them.

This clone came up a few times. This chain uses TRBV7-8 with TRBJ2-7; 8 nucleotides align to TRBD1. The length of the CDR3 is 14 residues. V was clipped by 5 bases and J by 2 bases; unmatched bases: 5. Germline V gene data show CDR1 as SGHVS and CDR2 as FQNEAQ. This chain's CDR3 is CASSDGQGTYEQYF. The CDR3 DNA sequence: TGTGCCAGCAGCGACGGACAGGGCACCTACGAGCAGTACTTC.

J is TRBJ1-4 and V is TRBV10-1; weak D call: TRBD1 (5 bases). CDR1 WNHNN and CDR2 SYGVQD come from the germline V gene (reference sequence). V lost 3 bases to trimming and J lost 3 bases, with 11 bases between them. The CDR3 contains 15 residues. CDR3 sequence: CASSEGQGSNEKLFF. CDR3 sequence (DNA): TGCGCCAGCAGTGAAGGTCAGGGATCTAATGAAAAACTGTTTTTT.

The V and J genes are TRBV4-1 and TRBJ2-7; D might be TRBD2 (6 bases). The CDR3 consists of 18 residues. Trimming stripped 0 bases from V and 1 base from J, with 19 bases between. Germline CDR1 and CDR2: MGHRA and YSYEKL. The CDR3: CASSQDGGRRGLSYEQYF. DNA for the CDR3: TGCGCCAGCAGCCAAGATGGGGGAAGGAGGGGCCTGTCCTACGAGCAGTACTTC.

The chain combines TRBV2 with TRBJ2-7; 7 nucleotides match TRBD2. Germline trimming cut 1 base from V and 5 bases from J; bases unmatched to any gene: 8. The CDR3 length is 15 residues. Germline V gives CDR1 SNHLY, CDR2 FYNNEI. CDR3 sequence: CASSEVGEGLNEQYF. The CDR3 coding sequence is TGTGCCAGCAGTGAAGTGGGGGAGGGCCTGAACGAGCAGTACTTC.

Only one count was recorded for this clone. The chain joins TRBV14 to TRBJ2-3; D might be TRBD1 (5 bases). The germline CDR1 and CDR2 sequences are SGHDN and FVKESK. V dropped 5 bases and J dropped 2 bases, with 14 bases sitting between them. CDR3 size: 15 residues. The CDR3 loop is CASSGRQSSTDTQYF. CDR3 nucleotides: TGTGCCAGCAGCGGAAGACAGTCCTCCACAGATACGCAGTATTTT. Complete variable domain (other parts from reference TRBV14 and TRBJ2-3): EAGVTQFPSHSVIEKGQTVTLRCDPISGHDNLYWYRRVMGKEIKFLLHFVKESKQDESGMPNNRFLAERTGGTYSTLKVQPAELEDSGVYFCASSGRQSSTDTQYFGPGTRLTVL.

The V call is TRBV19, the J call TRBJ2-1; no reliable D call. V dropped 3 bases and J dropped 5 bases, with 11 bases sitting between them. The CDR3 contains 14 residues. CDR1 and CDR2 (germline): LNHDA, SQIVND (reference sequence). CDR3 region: CASSIGQKNNEQFF. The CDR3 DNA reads TGTGCCAGTAGTATTGGTCAGAAAAACAATGAGCAGTTCTTC.

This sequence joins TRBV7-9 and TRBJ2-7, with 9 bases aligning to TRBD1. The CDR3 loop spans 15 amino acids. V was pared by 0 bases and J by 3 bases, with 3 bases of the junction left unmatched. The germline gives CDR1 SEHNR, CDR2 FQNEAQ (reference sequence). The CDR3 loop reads CASSLAGQGYYEQYF. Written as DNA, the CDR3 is TGTGCCAGCAGCTTAGCGGGACAGGGTTACTACGAGCAGTACTTC.

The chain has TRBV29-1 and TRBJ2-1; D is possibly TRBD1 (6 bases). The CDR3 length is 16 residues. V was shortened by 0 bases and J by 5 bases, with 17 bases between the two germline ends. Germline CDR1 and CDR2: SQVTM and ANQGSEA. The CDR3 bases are TGCAGCGTTGAAGATCTGCCCGGGACACTCGACAATGAGCAGTTCTTC. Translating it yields CSVEDLPGTLDNEQFF.

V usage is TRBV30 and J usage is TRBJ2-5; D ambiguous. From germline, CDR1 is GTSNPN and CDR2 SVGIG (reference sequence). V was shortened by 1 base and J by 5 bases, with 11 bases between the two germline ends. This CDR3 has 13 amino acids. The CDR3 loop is CAWSGSFGETQYF. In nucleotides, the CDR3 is TGTGCCTGGAGTGGCAGCTTCGGGGAGACCCAGTACTTC.

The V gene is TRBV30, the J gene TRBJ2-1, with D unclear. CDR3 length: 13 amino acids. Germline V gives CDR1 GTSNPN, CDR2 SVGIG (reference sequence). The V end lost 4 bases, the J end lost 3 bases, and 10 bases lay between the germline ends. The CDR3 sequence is CAWTRSYYNEQFF. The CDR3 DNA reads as TGTGCCTGGACCCGGTCCTACTACAATGAGCAGTTCTTC.

CDR3 residues: CASNHRDTEAFF. The DNA of the CDR3 is TGTGCCAGCAACCACAGGGATACTGAAGCTTTCTTT. V usage is TRBV5-6 and J usage is TRBJ1-1, with D tentatively TRBD1 (6 bases). Trimming cost V 6 bases and J 5 bases, with 11 bases left between them. The germline CDR1 and CDR2 sequences are SGHDT and YYEEEE. The CDR3 runs to 12 residues.

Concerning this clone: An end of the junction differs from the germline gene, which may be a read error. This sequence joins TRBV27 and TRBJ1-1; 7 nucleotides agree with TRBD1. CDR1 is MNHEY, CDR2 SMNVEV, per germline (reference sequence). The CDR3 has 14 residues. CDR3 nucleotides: TGTGCCAGCAGCTTATTGGGAACAGGGGCTGAAGCTTTCTTT. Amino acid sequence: CASSLLGTGAEAFF.

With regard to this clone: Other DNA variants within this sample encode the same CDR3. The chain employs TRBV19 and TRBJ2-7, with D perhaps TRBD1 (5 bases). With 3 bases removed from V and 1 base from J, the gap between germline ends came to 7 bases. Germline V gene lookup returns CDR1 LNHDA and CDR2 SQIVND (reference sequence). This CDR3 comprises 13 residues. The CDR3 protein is CASSMAGSYEQYF. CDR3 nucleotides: TGTGCCAGTAGTATGGCAGGGTCCTACGAGCAGTACTTC.

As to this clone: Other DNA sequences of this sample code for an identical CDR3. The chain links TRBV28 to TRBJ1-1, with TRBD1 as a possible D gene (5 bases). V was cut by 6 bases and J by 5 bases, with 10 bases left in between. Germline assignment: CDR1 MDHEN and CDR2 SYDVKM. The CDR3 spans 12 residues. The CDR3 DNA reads TGTGCCAGCAGCCCGGGGGGGACTGAAGCTTTCTTT. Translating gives CASSPGGTEAFF.

The CDR3 DNA reads TGTGCCAGCAGCTTCTCCGGGACAGGGCCCGGGGGGGAGCAGTACTTC. Protein product: CASSFSGTGPGGEQYF. The chain employs TRBV5-6 and TRBJ2-7; 9 nucleotides line up with TRBD1. The germline CDR1 and CDR2 sequences are SGHDT and YYEEEE. V shed 2 bases and J 7 bases; nucleotides not matched to a gene: 13. The CDR3 is made up of 16 amino acids.